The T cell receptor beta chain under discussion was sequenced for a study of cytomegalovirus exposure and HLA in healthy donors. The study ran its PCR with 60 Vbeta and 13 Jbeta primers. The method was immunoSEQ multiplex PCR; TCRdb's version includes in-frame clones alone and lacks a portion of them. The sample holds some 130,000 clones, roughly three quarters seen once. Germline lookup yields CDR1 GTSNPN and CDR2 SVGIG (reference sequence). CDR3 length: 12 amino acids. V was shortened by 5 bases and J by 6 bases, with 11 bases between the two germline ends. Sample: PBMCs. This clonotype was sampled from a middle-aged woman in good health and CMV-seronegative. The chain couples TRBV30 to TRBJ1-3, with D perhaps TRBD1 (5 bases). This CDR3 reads CAWGDSENTIYF. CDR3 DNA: TGTGCCTGGGGGGACTCGGAAAACACCATATATTTT. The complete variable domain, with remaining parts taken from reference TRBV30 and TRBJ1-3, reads SQTIHQWPATLVQPVGSPLSLECTVEGTSNPNLYWYRQAAGRGLQLLFYSVGIGQISSEVPQNLSASRPQDRQFILSSKKLLLSDSGFYLCAWGDSENTIYFGEGSWLTVV.